These 18 T cell receptor beta chains originate from one sample sequenced in a study of blood T cell repertoires in COVID-19 (dated by TCRdb to about 2020). The receptor library was made with the immunoSEQ multiplex PCR assay. TCRdb holds this immuneACCESS table with in-frame rearrangements only. Some clones are missing; in checked studies, unresolved V genes explain under half, and the rest has no known cause. The sample yields around 160,000 clones; around 87% were counted once. The ten largest account for about a tenth of the sample. Sequences were obtained from peripheral blood. The receptors here all came from a woman aged 70-85 years with COVID-19, enrolled during active disease.

As for this clone: The junction departs from germline at one end; a sequencing error may be responsible. V gene TRBV6-2 or TRBV6-3 combines with J gene TRBJ2-2; TRBD2 agrees at 13 bases. CDR1 and CDR2 from the germline V gene are MNHEY and SVGEGT. The CDR3 contains 16 residues. Here the CDR3 DNA reads TGTGCCAGCAGCCGATCCGGGACTAGCGGGACCGGGGGGCTGTTTTTT. Translation gives CASSRSGTSGTGGLFF.

The chain recombines TRBV3-1 (or the pseudogene TRBV3-2) with TRBJ2-5, with unresolved D. Germline V gene data show CDR1 as LGHDT and CDR2 as YNNKEL (reference sequence). The V end was cut by 1 base, the J end by 5 bases, with 14 bases between. The CDR3 consists of 15 residues. The DNA of the CDR3 is TGTGCCAGCAGCCAAGGCCCAGTACCATGGGAGACCCAGTACTTC. Translated: CASSQGPVPWETQYF.

The chain combines TRBV6-6 with TRBJ1-1; 7 bases fit TRBD1. The J segment lost 0 bases and the V segment lost 5 bases, leaving 6 bases of the junction unmatched. The CDR3 is 15 amino acids. Germline V gene sequence: CDR1 MNHNY, CDR2 SVGAGI (reference sequence). DNA for the CDR3: TGTGCCAGCAGTGACCGACAGGGTATGAACACTGAAGCTTTCTTT. Its protein product is CASSDRQGMNTEAFF.

The rearrangement links TRBV28 to TRBJ2-7; 8 bases match TRBD2. V lost 2 bases to trimming and J lost 6 bases; unmatched junction nucleotides: 12. Germline loops: CDR1 MDHEN, CDR2 SYDVKM. The CDR3 is made up of 16 amino acids. The CDR3 DNA reads as TGTGCCAGCAGTTTAAGTCTCACGGGGGGGATTGTCGAGCAGTACTTC. This sequence encodes CASSLSLTGGIVEQYF. The complete variable domain, with remaining parts taken from reference TRBV28 and TRBJ2-7, reads DVKVTQSSRYLVKRTGEKVFLECVQDMDHENMFWYRQDPGLGLRLIYFSYDVKMKEKGDIPEGYSVSREKKERFSLILESASTNQTSMYLCASSLSLTGGIVEQYFGPGTRLTVT.

The chain combines TRBV3-1 (or the pseudogene TRBV3-2) with TRBJ1-2, with TRBD1 identical over 9 bases. This CDR3 comprises 14 residues. V trimming: 3 bases; J trimming: 8 bases; junction bases outside the gene matches: 7. The germline CDR1 and CDR2 sequences are LGHDT and YNNKEL (reference sequence). The CDR3 nucleotides are TGTGCCAGCAGCCACCCACAGGGGGCGCAAGGCTACACCTTC. Protein product: CASSHPQGAQGYTF.

In this sample, this clone turned up a few times. The chain joins TRBV29-1 to TRBJ1-1, with a possible D match to TRBD1 (5 bases). Germline CDR1 reads SQVTM; CDR2 reads ANQGSEA. CDR3 length: 14 amino acids. Trimming removed 4 bases at V and 2 bases at J, with 14 bases between. The CDR3 sequence is CSVAQGAPNTEAFF. DNA for the CDR3: TGCAGCGTTGCGCAGGGCGCACCAAACACTGAAGCTTTCTTT.

The chain joins TRBV28 to TRBJ2-7, with 8 positions matching TRBD2. The ends lost 6 bases at V and 3 bases at J; junction bases unmatched: 4. Germline loops: CDR1 MDHEN, CDR2 SYDVKM. CDR3 length: 13 residues. Here the CDR3 reads CASRLSGGYEQYF. The CDR3 DNA reads TGTGCCAGCAGACTAAGCGGGGGCTACGAGCAGTACTTC.

V and J are TRBV6-2 or TRBV6-3 and TRBJ1-6, with D perhaps TRBD1 (5 bases). CDR3 size: 18 residues. The germline V gene has CDR1 MNHEY and CDR2 SVGEGT. V lost 6 bases, J lost 6 bases, and 24 bases lay in between. The CDR3 is CASSRQPPTQYLNSPLHF. In DNA form, the CDR3 reads TGTGCCAGCAGCCGACAGCCCCCAACACAGTATCTTAATTCACCCCTCCACTTT.

CDR3 sequence (DNA): TGTGCCAGCAGTGAACGGGGCACAGGGGGCAATGTAGCCAAAAACATTCAGTACTTC. Its protein product is CASSERGTGGNVAKNIQYF. This chain links TRBV6-1 with TRBJ2-4; 9 nucleotides agree with TRBD1. CDR3 length: 19 amino acids. The germline V gene has CDR1 MNHNS and CDR2 SASEGT. With V trimmed by 2 bases and J by 0 bases, 11 bases remained unmatched.

This clone was found a few times. The chain employs TRBV5-5 and TRBJ1-6; D not certain. This CDR3 has 17 residues. The V gene lost 4 bases and the J gene lost 0 bases, with 14 bases spanning the gap. From germline, CDR1 is SGHKS and CDR2 YYEKEE (reference sequence). CDR3 in amino acids: CASSPAAPNSYNSPLHF. CDR3 bases: TGTGCCAGCAGCCCCGCGGCGCCGAACTCCTATAATTCACCCCTCCACTTT. Drawing the rest from reference TRBV5-5 and TRBJ1-6, the complete variable domain is DAGVTQSPTHLIKTRGQQVTLRCSPISGHKSVSWYQQVLGQGPQFIFQYYEKEERGRGNFPDRFSARQFPNYSSELNVNALLLGDSALYLCASSPAAPNSYNSPLHFGNGTRLTVT.

This clone was recorded once. V usage is TRBV5-1 and J usage is TRBJ2-7, with D possibly being TRBD1 (5 bases). V was pared by 5 bases and J by 4 bases, with 7 bases between. CDR3 length: 11 residues. Germline V gives CDR1 SGHRS, CDR2 YFSETQ. The chain's CDR3 is CASRGPYEQYF. The CDR3 region has the DNA TGCGCCAGCAGGGGGCCTTACGAGCAGTACTTC.

The gene calls are TRBV5-5 and TRBJ2-3; 7 nucleotides align to TRBD1. Per germline, CDR1 SGHKS and CDR2 YYEKEE (reference sequence). The CDR3 has 14 residues. Germline trimming cut 4 bases from V and 6 bases from J; bases unmatched to any gene: 8. The CDR3 DNA follows: TGTGCCAGCAGCCCGCGAGGGGGCCTGGATACGCAGTATTTT. Protein: CASSPRGGLDTQYF.

The chain combines TRBV29-1 with TRBJ2-5, with 9 bases aligning to TRBD1. Germline CDR1 SQVTM, CDR2 ANQGSEA. V dropped 3 bases and J dropped 5; count of bases not matched to a gene: 7. The CDR3 length is 14 residues. In nucleotides, the CDR3 is TGCAGCGTTGATACCACAGGGGGCCTCGAGACCCAGTACTTC. This gives the protein CSVDTTGGLETQYF.

J is TRBJ1-1 and V is TRBV28; D remains unclear. This CDR3 has 11 amino acids. Per the germline V gene, CDR1 is MDHEN and CDR2 is SYDVKM. The V and J ends lost 6 bases and 10 bases respectively, with 12 bases between them. The CDR3 sequence is CASSLTSGAFF. The CDR3 bases are TGTGCCAGCAGCCTTACATCGGGAGCTTTCTTT.

The V and J genes are TRBV5-8 and TRBJ2-3; D is possibly TRBD1 (6 bases). Germline CDR1 reads SGHTS; CDR2 reads YDEGEE. This CDR3 spans 16 amino acids. The ends were cut back, 4 bases at V and 0 bases at J, with 15 bases in the middle. The CDR3 coding sequence is TGTGCCAGCAGCCCGAGGACAGCCCGTAGCACAGATACGCAGTATTTT. Amino acid sequence: CASSPRTARSTDTQYF.

The gene calls are TRBV5-6 and TRBJ1-5; D perhaps matches TRBD1 (6 bases). V was shortened by 2 bases and J by 0 bases, with 12 bases between the two germline ends. The CDR3 totals 16 residues. Germline V CDR1 and CDR2: SGHDT, YYEEEE. The CDR3 protein is CASSLFGQTSNQPQHF. The CDR3 DNA is TGTGCCAGCAGCTTATTTGGACAGACTAGCAATCAGCCCCAGCATTTT.

This clone was observed a single time. The chain is built from TRBV7-9 and TRBJ1-6; D possibly corresponds to TRBD1 (5 bases). Looked up from germline, CDR1 is SEHNR and CDR2 is FQNEAQ (reference sequence). The CDR3 loop spans 13 amino acids. The ends were cut back, 5 bases at V and 10 bases at J, with 12 bases in the middle. CDR3 sequence reads: CASSPPGGSPLHF. The CDR3 nucleotides are TGTGCCAGCAGCCCACCCGGGGGATCACCCCTCCACTTT.

The chain employs TRBV28 and TRBJ1-5; TRBD1 might be the D (5 bases). Between the trimmed V and J ends, which lost 3 bases and 1 base, there was a span of 10 bases. This CDR3 comprises 15 residues. Germline CDR1 reads MDHEN; CDR2 reads SYDVKM. The CDR3 DNA follows: TGTGCCAGCAGTTTCGCTGGGGCCAGCAATCAGCCCCAGCATTTT. Protein: CASSFAGASNQPQHF.